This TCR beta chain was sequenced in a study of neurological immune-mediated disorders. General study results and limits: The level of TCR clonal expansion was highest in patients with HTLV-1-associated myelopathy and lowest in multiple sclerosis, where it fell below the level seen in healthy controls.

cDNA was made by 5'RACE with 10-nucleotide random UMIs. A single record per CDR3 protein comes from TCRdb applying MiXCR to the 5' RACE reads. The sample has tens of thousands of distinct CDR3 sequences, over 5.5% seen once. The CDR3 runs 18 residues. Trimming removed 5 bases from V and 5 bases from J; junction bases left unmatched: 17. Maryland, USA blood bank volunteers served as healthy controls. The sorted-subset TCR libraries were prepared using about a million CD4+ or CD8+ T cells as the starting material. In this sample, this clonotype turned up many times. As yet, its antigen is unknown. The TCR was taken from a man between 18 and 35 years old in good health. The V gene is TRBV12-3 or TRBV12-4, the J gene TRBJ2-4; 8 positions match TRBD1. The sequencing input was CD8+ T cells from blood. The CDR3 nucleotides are TGTGCCAGCAGTCAAACAAATTACAGGGGGTCACTCCAAAACATTCAGTACTTC. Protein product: CASSQTNYRGSLQNIQYF.